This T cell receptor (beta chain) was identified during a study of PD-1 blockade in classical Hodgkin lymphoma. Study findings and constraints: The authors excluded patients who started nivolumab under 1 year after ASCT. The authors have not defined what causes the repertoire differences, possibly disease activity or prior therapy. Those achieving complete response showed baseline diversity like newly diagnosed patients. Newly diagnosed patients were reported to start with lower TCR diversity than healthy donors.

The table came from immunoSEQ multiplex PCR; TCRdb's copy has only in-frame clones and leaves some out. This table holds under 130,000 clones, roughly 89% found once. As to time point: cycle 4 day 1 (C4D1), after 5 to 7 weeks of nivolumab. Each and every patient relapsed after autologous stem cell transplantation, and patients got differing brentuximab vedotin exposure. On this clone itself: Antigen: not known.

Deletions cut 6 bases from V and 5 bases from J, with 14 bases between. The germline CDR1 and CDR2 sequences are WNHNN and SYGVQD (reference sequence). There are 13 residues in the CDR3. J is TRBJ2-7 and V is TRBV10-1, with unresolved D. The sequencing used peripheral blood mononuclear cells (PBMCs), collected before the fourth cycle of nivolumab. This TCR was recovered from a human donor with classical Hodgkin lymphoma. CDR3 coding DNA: TGCGCCAGCAGCGTTGACTGGCTGGACGAGCAGTACTTC. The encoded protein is CASSVDWLDEQYF.